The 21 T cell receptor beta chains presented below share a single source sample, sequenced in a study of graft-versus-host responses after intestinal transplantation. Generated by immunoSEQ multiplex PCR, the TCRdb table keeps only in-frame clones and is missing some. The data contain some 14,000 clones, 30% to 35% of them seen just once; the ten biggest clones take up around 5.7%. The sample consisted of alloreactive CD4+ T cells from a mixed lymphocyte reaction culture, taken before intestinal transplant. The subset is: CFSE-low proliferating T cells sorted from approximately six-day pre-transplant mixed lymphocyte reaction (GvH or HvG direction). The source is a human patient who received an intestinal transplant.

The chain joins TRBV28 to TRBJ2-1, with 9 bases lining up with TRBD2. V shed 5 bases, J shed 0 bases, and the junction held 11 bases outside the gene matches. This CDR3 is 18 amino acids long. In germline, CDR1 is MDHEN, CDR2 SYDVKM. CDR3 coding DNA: TGTGCCAGCAGTGGCTTCGGGACTAGCAGTTACTCCTACAATGAGCAGTTCTTC. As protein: CASSGFGTSSYSYNEQFF.

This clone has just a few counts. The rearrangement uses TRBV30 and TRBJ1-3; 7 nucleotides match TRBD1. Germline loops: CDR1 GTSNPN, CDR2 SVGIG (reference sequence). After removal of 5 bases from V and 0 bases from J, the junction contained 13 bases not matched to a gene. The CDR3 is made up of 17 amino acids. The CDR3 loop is CAWPPVGDSFSGNTIYF. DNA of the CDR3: TGTGCCTGGCCGCCCGTCGGGGACAGCTTCTCTGGAAACACCATATATTTT.

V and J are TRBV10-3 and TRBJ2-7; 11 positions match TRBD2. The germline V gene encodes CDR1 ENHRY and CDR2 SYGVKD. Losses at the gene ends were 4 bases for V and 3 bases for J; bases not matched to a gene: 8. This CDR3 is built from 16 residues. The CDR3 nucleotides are TGTGCCATCAGTGTGTCTAGCGGGAGGAGGGTCTACGAGCAGTACTTC. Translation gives CAISVSSGRRVYEQYF.

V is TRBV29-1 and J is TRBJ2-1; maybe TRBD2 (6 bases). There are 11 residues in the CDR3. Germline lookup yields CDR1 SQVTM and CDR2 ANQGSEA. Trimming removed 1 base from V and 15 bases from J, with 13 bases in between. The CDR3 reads CSVEVGLALFF. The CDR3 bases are TGCAGCGTTGAAGTGGGCCTAGCGTTGTTCTTC.

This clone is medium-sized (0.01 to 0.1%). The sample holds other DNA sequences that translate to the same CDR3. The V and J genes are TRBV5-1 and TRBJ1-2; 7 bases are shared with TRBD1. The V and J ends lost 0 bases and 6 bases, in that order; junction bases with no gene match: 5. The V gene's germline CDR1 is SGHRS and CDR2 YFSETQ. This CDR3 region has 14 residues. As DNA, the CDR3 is TGCGCCAGCAGCTTGGGTCAGGGGGATAATGGCTACACCTTC. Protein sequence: CASSLGQGDNGYTF. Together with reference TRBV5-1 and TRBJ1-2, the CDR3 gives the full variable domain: KAGVTQTPRYLIKTRGQQVTLSCSPISGHRSVSWYQQTPGQGLQFLFEYFSETQRNKGNFPGRFSGRQFSNSRSEMNVSTLELGDSALYLCASSLGQGDNGYTFGSGTRLTVV.

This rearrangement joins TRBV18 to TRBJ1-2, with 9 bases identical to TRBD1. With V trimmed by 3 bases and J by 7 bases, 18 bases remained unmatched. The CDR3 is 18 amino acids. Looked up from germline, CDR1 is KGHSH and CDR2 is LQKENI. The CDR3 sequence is CASSPTFSGTGWWAGYTF. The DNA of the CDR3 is TGTGCCAGCTCACCGACATTCTCCGGGACAGGGTGGTGGGCTGGCTACACCTTC.

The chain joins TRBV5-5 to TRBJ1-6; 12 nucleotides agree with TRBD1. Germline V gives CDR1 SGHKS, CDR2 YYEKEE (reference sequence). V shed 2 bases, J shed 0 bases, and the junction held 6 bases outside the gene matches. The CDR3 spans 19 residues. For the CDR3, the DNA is TGTGCCAGCAGCTTAACCGGGACAGGGGGCTACTCCTATAATTCACCCCTCCACTTT. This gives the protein CASSLTGTGGYSYNSPLHF. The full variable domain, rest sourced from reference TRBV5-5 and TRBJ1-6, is DAGVTQSPTHLIKTRGQQVTLRCSPISGHKSVSWYQQVLGQGPQFIFQYYEKEERGRGNFPDRFSARQFPNYSSELNVNALLLGDSALYLCASSLTGTGGYSYNSPLHFGNGTRLTVT.

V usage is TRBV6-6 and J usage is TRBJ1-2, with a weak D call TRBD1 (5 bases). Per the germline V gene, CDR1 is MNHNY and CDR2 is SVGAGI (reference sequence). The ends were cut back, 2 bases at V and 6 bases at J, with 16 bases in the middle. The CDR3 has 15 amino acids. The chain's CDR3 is CASSYHPTEGNGYTF. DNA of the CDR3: TGTGCCAGCAGTTACCACCCCACTGAGGGGAATGGCTACACCTTC.

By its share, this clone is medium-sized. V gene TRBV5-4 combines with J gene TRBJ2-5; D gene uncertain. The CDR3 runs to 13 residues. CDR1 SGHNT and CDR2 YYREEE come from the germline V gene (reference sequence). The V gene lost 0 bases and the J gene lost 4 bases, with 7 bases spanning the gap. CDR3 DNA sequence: TGTGCCAGCAGCTTGGAGGCTAGAGAGACCCAGTACTTC. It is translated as CASSLEARETQYF.

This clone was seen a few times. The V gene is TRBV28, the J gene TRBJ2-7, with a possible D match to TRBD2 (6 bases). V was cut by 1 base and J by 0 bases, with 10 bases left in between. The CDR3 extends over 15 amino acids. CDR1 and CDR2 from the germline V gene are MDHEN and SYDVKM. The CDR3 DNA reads TGTGCCAGCAGTTTATACGGGGGAGGCTCCTACGAGCAGTACTTC. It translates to CASSLYGGGSYEQYF.

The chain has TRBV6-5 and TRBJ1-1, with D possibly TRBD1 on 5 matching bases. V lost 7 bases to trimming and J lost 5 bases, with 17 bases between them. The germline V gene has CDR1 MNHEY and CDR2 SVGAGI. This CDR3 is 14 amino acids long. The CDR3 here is CASIRTGGWTEAFF. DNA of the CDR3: TGTGCCAGCATAAGAACAGGAGGATGGACTGAAGCTTTCTTT.

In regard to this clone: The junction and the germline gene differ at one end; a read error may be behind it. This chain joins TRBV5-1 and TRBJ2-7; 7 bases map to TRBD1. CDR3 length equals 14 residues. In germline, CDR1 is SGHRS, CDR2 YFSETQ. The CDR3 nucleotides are TGCGCCAGCAGCTTATCAGGGGGATTGTACGAGCGGTACTTC. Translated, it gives CASSLSGGLYERYF.

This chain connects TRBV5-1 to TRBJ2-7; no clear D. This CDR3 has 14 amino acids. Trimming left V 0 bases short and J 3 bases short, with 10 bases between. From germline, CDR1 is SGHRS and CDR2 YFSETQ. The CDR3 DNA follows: TGCGCCAGCAGCTTGGGTCGTCCGAGCTACGAGCAGTACTTC. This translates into CASSLGRPSYEQYF.

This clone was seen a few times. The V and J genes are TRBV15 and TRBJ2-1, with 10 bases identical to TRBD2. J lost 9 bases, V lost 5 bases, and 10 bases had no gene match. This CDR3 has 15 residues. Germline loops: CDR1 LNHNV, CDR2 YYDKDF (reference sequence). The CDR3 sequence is CATSGLAGVNGEQFF. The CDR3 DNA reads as TGTGCCACCAGCGGTCTAGCGGGAGTAAATGGTGAGCAGTTCTTC.

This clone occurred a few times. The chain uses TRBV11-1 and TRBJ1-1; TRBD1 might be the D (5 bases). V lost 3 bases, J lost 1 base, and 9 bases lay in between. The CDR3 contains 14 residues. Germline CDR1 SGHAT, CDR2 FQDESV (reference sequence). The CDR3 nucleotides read TGTGCCAGCAGCTTGCCCGGGGGGAACACTGAAGCTTTCTTT. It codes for CASSLPGGNTEAFF.

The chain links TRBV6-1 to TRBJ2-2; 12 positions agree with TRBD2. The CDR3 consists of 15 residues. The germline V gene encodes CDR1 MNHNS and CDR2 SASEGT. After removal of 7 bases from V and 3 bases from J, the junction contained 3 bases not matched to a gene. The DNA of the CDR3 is TGTGCCAGCAAGACTAGCGGGAGCTACACCGGGGAGCTGTTTTTT. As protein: CASKTSGSYTGELFF.

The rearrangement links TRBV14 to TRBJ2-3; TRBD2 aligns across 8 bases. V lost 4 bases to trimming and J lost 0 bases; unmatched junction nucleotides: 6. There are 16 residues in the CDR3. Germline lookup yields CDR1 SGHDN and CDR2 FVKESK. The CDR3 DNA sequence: TGTGCCAGCAGCCCACTAGCGGCCGCTAGCACAGATACGCAGTATTTT. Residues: CASSPLAAASTDTQYF. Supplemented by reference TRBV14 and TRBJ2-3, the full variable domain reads EAGVTQFPSHSVIEKGQTVTLRCDPISGHDNLYWYRRVMGKEIKFLLHFVKESKQDESGMPNNRFLAERTGGTYSTLKVQPAELEDSGVYFCASSPLAAASTDTQYFGPGTRLTVL.

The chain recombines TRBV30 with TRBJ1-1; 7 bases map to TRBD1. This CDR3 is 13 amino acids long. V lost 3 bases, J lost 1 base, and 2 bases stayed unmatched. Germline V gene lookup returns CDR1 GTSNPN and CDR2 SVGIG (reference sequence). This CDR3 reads CAWSGQANTEAFF. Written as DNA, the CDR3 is TGTGCCTGGAGCGGACAGGCGAACACTGAAGCTTTCTTT.

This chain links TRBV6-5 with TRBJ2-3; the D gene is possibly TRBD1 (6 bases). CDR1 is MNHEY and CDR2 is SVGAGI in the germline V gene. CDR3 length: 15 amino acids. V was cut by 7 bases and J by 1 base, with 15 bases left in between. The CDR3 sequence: CASNQGWRGTDTQYF. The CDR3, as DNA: TGTGCCAGCAACCAGGGGTGGCGGGGCACAGATACGCAGTATTTT.

CDR3 sequence: CASSALRTSGRYEQYF. Written as DNA, the CDR3 is TGTGCCAGCAGCGCGCTCCGGACTAGCGGACGTTACGAGCAGTACTTC. The chain links TRBV11-2 to TRBJ2-7, with TRBD2 matching over 10 bases. V lost 5 bases, J lost 4 bases, and 11 bases stayed unmatched. From germline, CDR1 is SGHAT and CDR2 FQNNGV. The CDR3 has 16 amino acids.

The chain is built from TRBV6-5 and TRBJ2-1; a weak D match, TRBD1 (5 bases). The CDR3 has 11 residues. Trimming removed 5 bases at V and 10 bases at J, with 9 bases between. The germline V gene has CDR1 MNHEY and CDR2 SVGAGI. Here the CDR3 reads CASSQGVEQFF. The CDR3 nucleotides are TGTGCCAGCAGTCAAGGGGTAGAGCAGTTCTTC.